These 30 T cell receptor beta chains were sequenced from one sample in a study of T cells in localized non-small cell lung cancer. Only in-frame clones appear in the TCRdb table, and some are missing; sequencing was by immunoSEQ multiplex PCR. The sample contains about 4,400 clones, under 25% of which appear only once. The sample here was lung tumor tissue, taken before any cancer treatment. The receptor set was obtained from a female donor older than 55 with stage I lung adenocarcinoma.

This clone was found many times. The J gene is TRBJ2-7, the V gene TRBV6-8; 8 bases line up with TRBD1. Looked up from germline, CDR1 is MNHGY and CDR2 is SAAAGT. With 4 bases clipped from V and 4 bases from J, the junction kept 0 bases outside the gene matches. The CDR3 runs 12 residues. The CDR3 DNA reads TGTGCCAGCAGTTGGACAGGGTACGAGCAGTACTTC. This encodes CASSWTGYEQYF.

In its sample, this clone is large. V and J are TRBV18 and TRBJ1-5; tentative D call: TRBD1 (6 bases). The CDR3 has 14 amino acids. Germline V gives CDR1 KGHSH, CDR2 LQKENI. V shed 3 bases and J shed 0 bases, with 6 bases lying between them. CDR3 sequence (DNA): TGTGCCAGCTCACCGGACAGTAGCAATCAGCCCCAGCATTTT. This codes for CASSPDSSNQPQHF.

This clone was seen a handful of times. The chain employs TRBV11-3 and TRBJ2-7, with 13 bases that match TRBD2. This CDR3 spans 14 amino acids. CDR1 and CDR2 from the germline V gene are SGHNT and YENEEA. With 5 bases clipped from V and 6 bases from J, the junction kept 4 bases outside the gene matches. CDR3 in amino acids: CASSRTSGSSEQYF. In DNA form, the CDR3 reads TGTGCCAGCAGCCGGACTAGCGGGAGTTCCGAGCAGTACTTC.

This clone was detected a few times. In nucleotides, the CDR3 is TGTGCCAGCAGCCAAGTTGGAAACACCATATATTTT. Protein: CASSQVGNTIYF. The rearrangement uses TRBV14 and TRBJ1-3; D is undetermined. Deletions cut 1 base from V and 3 bases from J, with 1 base between. The CDR3 is made up of 12 amino acids. The V gene's germline CDR1 is SGHDN and CDR2 FVKESK. Full variable domain (rest looked up from reference TRBV14 and TRBJ1-3): EAGVTQFPSHSVIEKGQTVTLRCDPISGHDNLYWYRRVMGKEIKFLLHFVKESKQDESGMPNNRFLAERTGGTYSTLKVQPAELEDSGVYFCASSQVGNTIYFGEGSWLTVV.

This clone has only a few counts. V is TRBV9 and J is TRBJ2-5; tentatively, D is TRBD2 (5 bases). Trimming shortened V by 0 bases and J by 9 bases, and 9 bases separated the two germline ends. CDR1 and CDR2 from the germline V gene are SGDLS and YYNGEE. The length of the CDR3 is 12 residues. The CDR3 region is CASSVDERSQYF. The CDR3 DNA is TGTGCCAGCAGCGTAGACGAGCGGTCCCAGTACTTC.

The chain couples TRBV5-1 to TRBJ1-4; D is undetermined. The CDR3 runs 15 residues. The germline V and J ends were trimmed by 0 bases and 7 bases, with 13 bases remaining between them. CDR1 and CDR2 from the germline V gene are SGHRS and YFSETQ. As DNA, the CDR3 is TGCGCCAGCAGCTTGGAAGGGTCTACCATTGAAAAACTGTTTTTT. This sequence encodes CASSLEGSTIEKLFF.

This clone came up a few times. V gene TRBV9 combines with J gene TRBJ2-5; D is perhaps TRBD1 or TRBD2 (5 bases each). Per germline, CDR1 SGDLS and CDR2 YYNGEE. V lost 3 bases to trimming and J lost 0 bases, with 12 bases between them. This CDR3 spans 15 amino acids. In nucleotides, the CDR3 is TGTGCCAGCAGCGCCCTCGGGACCAACCAAGAGACCCAGTACTTC. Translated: CASSALGTNQETQYF.

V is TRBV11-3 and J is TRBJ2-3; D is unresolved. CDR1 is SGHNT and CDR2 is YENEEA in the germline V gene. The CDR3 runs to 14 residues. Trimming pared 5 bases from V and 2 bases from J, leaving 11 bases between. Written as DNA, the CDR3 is TGTGCCAGCAGCCCAAGGCTCAACACAGATACGCAGTATTTT. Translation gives CASSPRLNTDTQYF.

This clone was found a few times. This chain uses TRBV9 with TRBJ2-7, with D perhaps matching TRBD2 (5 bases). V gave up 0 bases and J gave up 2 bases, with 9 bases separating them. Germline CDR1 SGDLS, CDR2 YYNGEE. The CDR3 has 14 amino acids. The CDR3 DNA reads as TGTGCCAGCAGCGTAGGAAATAGCGCCTACGAGCAGTACTTC. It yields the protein CASSVGNSAYEQYF.

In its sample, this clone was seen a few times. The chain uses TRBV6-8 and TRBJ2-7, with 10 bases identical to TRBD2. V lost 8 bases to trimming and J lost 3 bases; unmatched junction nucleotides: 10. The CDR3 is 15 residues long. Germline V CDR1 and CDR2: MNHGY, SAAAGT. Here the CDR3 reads CASGTSDNYFYEQYF. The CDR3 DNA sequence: TGTGCCAGCGGGACTAGCGACAATTACTTCTACGAGCAGTACTTC.

The DNA of the CDR3 is TGTGCCAGCAGTCCACGGACAGGCTACTACGAGCAGTACTTC. Translating gives CASSPRTGYYEQYF. The J gene is TRBJ2-7, the V gene TRBV28, with TRBD1 identical over 7 bases. The CDR3 is made up of 14 amino acids. Trimming took 5 bases from V and 3 from J; bases not matched to a gene: 7. Germline CDR1 reads MDHEN; CDR2 reads SYDVKM. The full variable domain, rest sourced from reference TRBV28 and TRBJ2-7, is DVKVTQSSRYLVKRTGEKVFLECVQDMDHENMFWYRQDPGLGLRLIYFSYDVKMKEKGDIPEGYSVSREKKERFSLILESASTNQTSMYLCASSPRTGYYEQYFGPGTRLTVT.

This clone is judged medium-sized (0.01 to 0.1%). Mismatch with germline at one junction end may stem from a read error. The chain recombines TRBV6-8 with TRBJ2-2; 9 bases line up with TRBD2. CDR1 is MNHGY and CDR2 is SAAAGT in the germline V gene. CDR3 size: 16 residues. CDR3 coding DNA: TGTGCCATCAGTACCCCGGGACTAGCAGCGCCCGGGGAGCTGTTTTTT. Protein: CAISTPGLAAPGELFF.

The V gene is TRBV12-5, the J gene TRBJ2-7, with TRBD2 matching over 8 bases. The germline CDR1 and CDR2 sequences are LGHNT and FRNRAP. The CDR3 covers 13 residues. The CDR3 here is CASTVLTSGEQYF. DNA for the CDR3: TGTGCCAGCACCGTCCTTACTAGCGGCGAGCAGTACTTC.

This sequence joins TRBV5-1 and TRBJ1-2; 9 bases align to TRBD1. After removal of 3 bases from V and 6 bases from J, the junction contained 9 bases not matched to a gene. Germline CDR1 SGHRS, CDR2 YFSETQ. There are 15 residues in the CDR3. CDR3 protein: CASSSAGTGSDGYTF. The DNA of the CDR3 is TGCGCCAGCAGCTCAGCCGGGACAGGGTCAGATGGCTACACCTTC.

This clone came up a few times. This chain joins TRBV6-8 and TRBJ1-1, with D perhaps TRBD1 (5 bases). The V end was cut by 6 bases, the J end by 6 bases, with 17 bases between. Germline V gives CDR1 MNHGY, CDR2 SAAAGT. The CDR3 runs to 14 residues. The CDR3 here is CASRGAGYGAEAFF. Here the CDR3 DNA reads TGTGCCAGCAGGGGCGCAGGGTATGGGGCTGAAGCTTTCTTT.

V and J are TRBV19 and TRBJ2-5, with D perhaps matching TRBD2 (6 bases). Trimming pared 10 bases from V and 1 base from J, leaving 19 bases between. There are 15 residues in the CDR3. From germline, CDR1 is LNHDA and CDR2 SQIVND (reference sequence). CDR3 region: CATQPGTRPQETQYF. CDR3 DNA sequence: TGTGCCACCCAGCCCGGGACTCGGCCCCAAGAGACCCAGTACTTC.

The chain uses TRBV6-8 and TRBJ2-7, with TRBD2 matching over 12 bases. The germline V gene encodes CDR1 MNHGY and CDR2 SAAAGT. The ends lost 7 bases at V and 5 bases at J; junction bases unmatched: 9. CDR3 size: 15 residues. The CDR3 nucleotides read TGTGCCAGCAATCTACTAGCGGGAGGCACTCACGAGCAGTACTTC. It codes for CASNLLAGGTHEQYF.

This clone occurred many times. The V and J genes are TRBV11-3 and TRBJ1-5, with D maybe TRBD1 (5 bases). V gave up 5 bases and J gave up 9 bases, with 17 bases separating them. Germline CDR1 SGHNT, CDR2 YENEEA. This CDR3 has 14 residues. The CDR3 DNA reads TGTGCCAGCAGCCCAGGTCGGGGGTTAGGGCCCCAGCATTTT. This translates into CASSPGRGLGPQHF.

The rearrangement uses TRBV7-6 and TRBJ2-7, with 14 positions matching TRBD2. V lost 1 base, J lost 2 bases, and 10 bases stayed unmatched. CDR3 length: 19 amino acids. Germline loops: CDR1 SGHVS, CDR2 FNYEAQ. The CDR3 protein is CASSLGPGTSGGLTYEQYF. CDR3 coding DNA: TGTGCCAGCAGCTTAGGCCCCGGGACTAGCGGGGGTTTAACCTACGAGCAGTACTTC.

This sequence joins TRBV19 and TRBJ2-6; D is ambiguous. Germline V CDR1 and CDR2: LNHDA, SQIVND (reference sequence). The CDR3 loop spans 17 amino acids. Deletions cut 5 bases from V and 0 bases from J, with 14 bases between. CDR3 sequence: CASSLLRANSGANVLTF. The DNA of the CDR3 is TGTGCCAGTAGTCTCCTCCGGGCCAACTCTGGGGCCAACGTCCTGACTTTC.

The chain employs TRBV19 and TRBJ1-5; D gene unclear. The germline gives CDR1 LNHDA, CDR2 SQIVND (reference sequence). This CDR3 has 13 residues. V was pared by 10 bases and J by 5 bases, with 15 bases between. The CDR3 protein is CATAGRQYQPQHF. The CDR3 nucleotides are TGTGCCACCGCCGGACGCCAATATCAGCCCCAGCATTTT.

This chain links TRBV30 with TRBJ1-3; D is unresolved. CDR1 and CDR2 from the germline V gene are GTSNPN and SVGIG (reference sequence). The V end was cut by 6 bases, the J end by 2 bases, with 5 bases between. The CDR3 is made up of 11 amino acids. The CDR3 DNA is TGTGCCTGTAAAGCTGGAAACACCATATATTTT. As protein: CACKAGNTIYF.

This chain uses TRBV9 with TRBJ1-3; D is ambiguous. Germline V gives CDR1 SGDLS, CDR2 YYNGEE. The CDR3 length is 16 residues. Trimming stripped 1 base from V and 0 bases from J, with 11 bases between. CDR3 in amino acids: CASSVSDAISGNTIYF. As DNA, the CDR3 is TGTGCCAGCAGCGTATCTGACGCGATCTCTGGAAACACCATATATTTT. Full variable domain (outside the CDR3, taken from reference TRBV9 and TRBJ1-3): DSGVTQTPKHLITATGQRVTLRCSPRSGDLSVYWYQQSLDQGLQFLIQYYNGEERAKGNILERFSAQQFPDLHSELNLSSLELGDSALYFCASSVSDAISGNTIYFGEGSWLTVV.

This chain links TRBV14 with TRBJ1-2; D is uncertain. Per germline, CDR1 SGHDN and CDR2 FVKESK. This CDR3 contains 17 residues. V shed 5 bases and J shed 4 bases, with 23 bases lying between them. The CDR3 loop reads CASSSSRQSGKTYGYTF. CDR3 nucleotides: TGTGCCAGCAGCAGTAGTCGGCAATCTGGAAAGACCTATGGCTACACCTTC. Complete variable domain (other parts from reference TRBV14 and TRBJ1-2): EAGVTQFPSHSVIEKGQTVTLRCDPISGHDNLYWYRRVMGKEIKFLLHFVKESKQDESGMPNNRFLAERTGGTYSTLKVQPAELEDSGVYFCASSSSRQSGKTYGYTFGSGTRLTVV.

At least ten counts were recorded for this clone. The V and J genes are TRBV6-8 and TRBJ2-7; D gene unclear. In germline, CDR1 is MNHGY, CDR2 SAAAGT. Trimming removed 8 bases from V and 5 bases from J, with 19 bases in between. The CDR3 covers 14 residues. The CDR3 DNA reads TGTGCCAGCGCTCGTGACCCTACCTTGGACGAGCAGTACTTC. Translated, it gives CASARDPTLDEQYF.

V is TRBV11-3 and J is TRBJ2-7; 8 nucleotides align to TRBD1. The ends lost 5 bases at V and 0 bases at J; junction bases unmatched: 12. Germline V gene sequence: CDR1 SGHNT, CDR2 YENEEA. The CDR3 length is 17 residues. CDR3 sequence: CASSQVPRQGASYEQYF. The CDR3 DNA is TGTGCCAGCAGCCAAGTTCCTCGGCAGGGGGCCTCCTACGAGCAGTACTTC.

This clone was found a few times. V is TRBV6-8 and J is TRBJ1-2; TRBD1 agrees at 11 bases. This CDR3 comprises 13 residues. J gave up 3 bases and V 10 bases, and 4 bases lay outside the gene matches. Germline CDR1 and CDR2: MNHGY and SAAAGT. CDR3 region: CAIGQGAYYGYTF. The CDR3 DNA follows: TGTGCCATCGGACAGGGGGCTTACTATGGCTACACCTTC.

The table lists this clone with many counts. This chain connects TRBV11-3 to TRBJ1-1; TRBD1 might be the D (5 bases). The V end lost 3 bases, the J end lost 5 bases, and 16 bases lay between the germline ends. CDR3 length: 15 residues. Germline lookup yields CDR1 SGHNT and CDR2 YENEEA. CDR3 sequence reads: CASSLWSGEGTEAFF. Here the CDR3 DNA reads TGTGCCAGCAGCTTGTGGTCCGGGGAGGGGACTGAAGCTTTCTTT. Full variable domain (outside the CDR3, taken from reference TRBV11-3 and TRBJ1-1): EAGVVQSPRYKIIEKKQPVAFWCNPISGHNTLYWYLQNLGQGPELLIRYENEEAVDDSQLPKDRFSAERLKGVDSTLKIQPAELGDSAVYLCASSLWSGEGTEAFFGQGTRLTVV.

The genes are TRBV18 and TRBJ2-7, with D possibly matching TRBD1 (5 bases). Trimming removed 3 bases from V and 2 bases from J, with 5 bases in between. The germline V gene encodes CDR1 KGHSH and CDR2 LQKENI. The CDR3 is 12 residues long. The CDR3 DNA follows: TGTGCCAGCTCACCGGGGCCCTACGAGCAGTACTTC. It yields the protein CASSPGPYEQYF. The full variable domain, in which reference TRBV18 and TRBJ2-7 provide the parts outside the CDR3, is NAGVMQNPRHLVRRRGQEARLRCSPMKGHSHVYWYRQLPEEGLKFMVYLQKENIIDESGMPKERFSAEFPKEGPSILRIQQVVRGDSAAYFCASSPGPYEQYFGPGTRLTVT.

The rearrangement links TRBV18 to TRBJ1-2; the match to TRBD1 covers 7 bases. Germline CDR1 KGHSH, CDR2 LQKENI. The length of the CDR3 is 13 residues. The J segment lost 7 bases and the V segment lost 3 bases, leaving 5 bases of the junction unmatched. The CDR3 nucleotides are TGTGCCAGCTCACCCCAGGGGGAGTCTGGCTACACCTTC. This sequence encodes CASSPQGESGYTF.